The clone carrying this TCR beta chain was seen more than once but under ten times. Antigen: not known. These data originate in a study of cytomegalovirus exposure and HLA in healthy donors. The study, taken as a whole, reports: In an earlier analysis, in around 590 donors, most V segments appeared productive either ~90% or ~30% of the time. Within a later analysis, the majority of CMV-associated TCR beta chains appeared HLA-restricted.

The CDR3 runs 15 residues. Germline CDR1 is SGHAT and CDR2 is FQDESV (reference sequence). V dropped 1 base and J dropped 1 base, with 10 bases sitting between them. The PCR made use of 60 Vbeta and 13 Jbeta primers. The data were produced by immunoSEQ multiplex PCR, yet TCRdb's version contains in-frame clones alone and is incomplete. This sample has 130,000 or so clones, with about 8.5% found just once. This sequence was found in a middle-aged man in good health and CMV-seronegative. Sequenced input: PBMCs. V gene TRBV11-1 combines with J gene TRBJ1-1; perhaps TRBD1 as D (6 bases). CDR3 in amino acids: CASSLGGGANTEAFF. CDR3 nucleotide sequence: TGTGCCAGCAGCTTAGGCGGGGGGGCGAACACTGAAGCTTTCTTT.